The present entry profiles one T cell receptor beta chain with its context. This sample is drawn from a study of CD8 T cells in Susac syndrome. CD8+ and CD4+ T cells from blood underwent TCR beta sequencing, which was carried out in a high-throughput format. The authors reverse transcribed roughly 0.5 to 1 ug RNA with random hexamers. The immunoSEQ assay covered 54 Vbeta and 13 Jbeta segments for CDR3. TCRdb reanalysed the immunoSEQ multiplex PCR reads using MiXCR and keeps one entry per CDR3 protein. The repertoire holds 180,000 or so distinct CDR3 sequences, with about 94% as singletons. Germline V CDR1 and CDR2: MNHEY, SVGEGT. V shed 4 bases and J shed 4 bases, with 14 bases lying between them. This CDR3 comprises 14 residues.

Sequencing used CD4+ T cells from PBMCs. The rearrangement links TRBV6-2 or TRBV6-3 to TRBJ2-7; tentatively, D is TRBD1 (5 bases). The source is a human donor with multiple sclerosis. The CDR3 region is CASSFPSPGYEQYF. The CDR3 bases are TGTGCCAGCAGTTTCCCCTCCCCAGGGTACGAGCAGTACTTC.